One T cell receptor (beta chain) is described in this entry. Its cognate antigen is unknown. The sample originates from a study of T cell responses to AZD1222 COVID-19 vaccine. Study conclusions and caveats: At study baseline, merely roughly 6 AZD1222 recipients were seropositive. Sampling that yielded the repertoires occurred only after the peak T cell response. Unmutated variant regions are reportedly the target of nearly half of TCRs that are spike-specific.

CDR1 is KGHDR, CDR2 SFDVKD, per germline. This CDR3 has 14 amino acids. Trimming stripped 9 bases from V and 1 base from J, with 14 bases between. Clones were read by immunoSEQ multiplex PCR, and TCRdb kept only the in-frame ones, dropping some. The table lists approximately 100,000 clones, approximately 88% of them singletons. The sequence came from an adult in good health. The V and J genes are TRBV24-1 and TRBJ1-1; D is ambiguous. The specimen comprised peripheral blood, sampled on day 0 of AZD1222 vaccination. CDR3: CATSDGRPNTEAFF. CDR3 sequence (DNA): TGTGCCACCTCAGACGGGAGGCCGAACACTGAAGCTTTCTTT.